This TCR beta chain was profiled in a study of human T cells and chemical hapten exposure. General study findings and limits: Clustering by CDR3 similarity yielded significantly more large clusters from expanded TCRs than controls.

Time point: patch test 1, 2 weeks after DPC sensitization. Treatment in this sample: therapeutic diphenylcyclopropenone sensitization with weekly scalp DPC. Blood was collected ahead of every patch test applied. Those who donated were patients with alopecia, 18 to 70 years of age, and suitable for DPC. To note about this clonotype: Its antigen is undetermined.

The library tagged individual cDNA molecules with unique molecular identifiers. TCRdb re-derived calls from the RACE reads in MiXCR, one entry per CDR3 protein. The sample has some 380,000 distinct CDR3 sequences, around 4.8% seen once. The germline V gene has CDR1 SGHRS and CDR2 YFSETQ. The CDR3 has 14 amino acids. J was trimmed by 5 bases and V by 3 bases; bases with no gene match: 2. This TCR was recovered from a woman in her forties or fifties with alopecia areata. Some clones in this sample may be carry-over from other donors' samples. This specimen consisted of whole blood, obtained in connection with sensitization to the hapten diphenylcyclopropenone (DPC). The chain combines TRBV5-1 with TRBJ2-5, with 12 bases lining up with TRBD1. CDR3 DNA sequence: TGCGCCAGCAGCTCCGGGACAGGGGGCGAGACCCAGTACTTC. It is translated as CASSSGTGGETQYF.